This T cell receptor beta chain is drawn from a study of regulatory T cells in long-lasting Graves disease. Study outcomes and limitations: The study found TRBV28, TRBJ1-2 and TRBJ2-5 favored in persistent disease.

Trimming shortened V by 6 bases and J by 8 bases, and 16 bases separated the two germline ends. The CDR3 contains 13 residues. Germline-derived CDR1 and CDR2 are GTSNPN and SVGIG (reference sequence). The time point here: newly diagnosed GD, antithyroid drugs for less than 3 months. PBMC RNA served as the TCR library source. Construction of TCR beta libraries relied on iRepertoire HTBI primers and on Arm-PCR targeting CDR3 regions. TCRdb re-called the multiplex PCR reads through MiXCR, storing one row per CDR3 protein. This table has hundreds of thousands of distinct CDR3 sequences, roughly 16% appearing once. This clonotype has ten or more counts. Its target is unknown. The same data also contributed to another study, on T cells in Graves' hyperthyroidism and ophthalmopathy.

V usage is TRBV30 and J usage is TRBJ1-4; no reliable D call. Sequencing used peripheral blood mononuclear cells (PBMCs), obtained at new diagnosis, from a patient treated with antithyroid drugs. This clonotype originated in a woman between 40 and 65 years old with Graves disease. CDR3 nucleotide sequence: TGTGCCTGTTCAGCAGGATTCAACGAAAAACTGTTTTTT. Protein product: CACSAGFNEKLFF.